The 26 T cell receptor beta chains below all came from one sample that was sequenced in a study of T cell repertoires in cytomegalovirus infection. One entry per CDR3 protein, called by TCRdb with MiXCR from the reads. The sample has about 140,000 distinct CDR3 sequences, under 8% seen once; the top ten hold about 20%. Sequencing was carried out using PBMCs. The receptors derive from a human donor in good health (CMV status not recorded). Some clones in this sample may be carry-over from other donors' samples.

The chain is built from TRBV19 and TRBJ2-2, with D possibly being TRBD2 (5 bases). Trimming left V 4 bases short and J 4 bases short, with 19 bases between. The CDR3 is 17 residues long. Germline assignment: CDR1 LNHDA and CDR2 SQIVND (reference sequence). The CDR3: CASSKEELWGTTGELFF. The DNA of the CDR3 is TGTGCCAGTAGTAAGGAGGAGCTTTGGGGTACCACCGGGGAGCTGTTTTTT.

This clonotype was counted a few times. The chain couples TRBV28 to TRBJ1-5; D perhaps matches TRBD1 (6 bases). The CDR3 runs 15 residues. Germline CDR1 and CDR2: MDHEN and SYDVKM. Trimming shortened V by 2 bases and J by 3 bases, and 11 bases separated the two germline ends. This chain's CDR3 is CASSLPTGNNQPQHF. The CDR3 DNA is TGTGCCAGCAGTTTACCCACAGGGAACAATCAGCCCCAGCATTTT.

This clonotype was counted only a few times. The rearrangement joins TRBV7-9 to TRBJ1-2; D is unresolved. The CDR3 loop spans 14 amino acids. V was pared by 4 bases and J by 4 bases, with 13 bases between. The V gene's germline CDR1 is SEHNR and CDR2 FQNEAQ (reference sequence). This CDR3 is CASSSRGVAYGYTF. In nucleotides, the CDR3 is TGTGCCAGCAGCTCCCGTGGGGTAGCCTATGGCTACACCTTC.

This clonotype has just a few counts. The chain couples TRBV7-9 to TRBJ2-2; D unclear. This CDR3 is 13 amino acids long. Germline values: CDR1 SEHNR, CDR2 FQNEAQ (reference sequence). Deletions cut 4 bases from V and 5 bases from J, with 8 bases between. CDR3 sequence reads: CASSSSDTGELFF. The CDR3 region has the DNA TGTGCCAGCAGCTCGTCGGATACCGGGGAGCTGTTTTTT.

CDR3 bases: TGCAGTGCTGGGAGGGGGAGCCAAGAGACCCAGTACTTC. Its protein product is CSAGRGSQETQYF. V usage is TRBV20-1 and J usage is TRBJ2-5; TRBD2 is a possible D gene (7 bases). Trimming took off 5 bases at V and 1 base at J, with 11 bases between the two ends. The germline CDR1 and CDR2 sequences are DFQATT and SNEGSKA (reference sequence). The length of the CDR3 is 13 residues.

This clonotype came up many times. The V and J genes are TRBV7-9 and TRBJ2-7; 9 bases map to TRBD1. The CDR3 extends over 15 amino acids. The germline V gene has CDR1 SEHNR and CDR2 FQNEAQ (reference sequence). J lost 2 bases, V lost 5 bases, and 7 bases had no gene match. As DNA, the CDR3 is TGTGCCAGCAGCAGAGGACAGGGGATGCCCTACGAGCAGTACTTC. It translates to CASSRGQGMPYEQYF.

This clonotype was counted between two and nine times. This chain joins TRBV19 and TRBJ1-3, with D unclear. In germline, CDR1 is LNHDA, CDR2 SQIVND (reference sequence). V was cut by 5 bases and J by 4 bases, with 6 bases left in between. This CDR3 has 12 amino acids. The DNA of the CDR3 is TGTGCCAGTAGTCCGGAGGGAAACACCATATATTTT. Protein sequence: CASSPEGNTIYF.

This clonotype appeared many times. V usage is TRBV6-6 and J usage is TRBJ1-3; perhaps TRBD1 as D (6 bases). There are 17 residues in the CDR3. Germline V gene lookup returns CDR1 MNHNY and CDR2 SVGAGI (reference sequence). Trimming took 2 bases from V and 0 from J, leaving 14 bases between them. The CDR3 sequence: CASSYLQQGLSGNTIYF. The CDR3 bases are TGTGCCAGCAGTTACCTCCAACAGGGCCTCTCTGGAAACACCATATATTTT.

This clonotype was recorded at least ten times. The CDR3 spells CASSYKNRRYEKLFF. The CDR3 region has the DNA TGTGCCAGCAGCTATAAGAACAGGAGATATGAAAAACTGTTTTTT. This chain joins TRBV5-6 and TRBJ1-4, with D possibly being TRBD1 (5 bases). Between the trimmed V and J ends, which lost 3 bases and 6 bases, there was a span of 15 bases. Germline V gives CDR1 SGHDT, CDR2 YYEEEE. CDR3 length: 15 residues.

This clonotype appeared many times. One end of the junction is discordant with germline, which a read error may explain. V gene TRBV6-2 or TRBV6-3 combines with J gene TRBJ2-5; D is perhaps TRBD1 (5 bases). The CDR3 has 11 residues. CDR1 and CDR2 from the germline V gene are MNHEY and SVGEGT. CDR3 nucleotide sequence: TGTGCCAGCGCTCAGGGCAGAGAGACGTGCTTC. Translated, it gives CASAQGRETCF.

This sequence joins TRBV10-2 and TRBJ1-1; 7 nucleotides line up with TRBD1. The germline V gene encodes CDR1 WSHSY and CDR2 SAAADI. This CDR3 region has 15 residues. Trimming removed 6 bases from V and 6 bases from J; junction bases left unmatched: 13. The chain's CDR3 is CASRQGVPVGAEAFF. CDR3 nucleotides: TGCGCCAGCAGGCAGGGGGTGCCGGTGGGGGCTGAAGCTTTCTTT.

The table lists this clonotype with many counts. The chain employs TRBV7-2 and TRBJ2-3, with D possibly TRBD2 on 7 matching bases. Deletions cut 1 base from V and 2 bases from J, with 19 bases between. This CDR3 has 18 amino acids. Germline CDR1 and CDR2: SGHTA and FQGNSA. CDR3: CASSLVFPGGPDTDTQYF. The CDR3 region has the DNA TGTGCCAGCAGCTTAGTCTTTCCGGGGGGCCCCGACACAGATACGCAGTATTTT.

Many counts were recorded for this clonotype. V is TRBV7-2 and J is TRBJ1-1; D ambiguous. The length of the CDR3 is 14 residues. V was pared by 1 base and J by 0 bases, with 6 bases between. Germline CDR1 and CDR2: SGHTA and FQGNSA. In nucleotides, the CDR3 is TGTGCCAGCAGCTTAGGGCTTCTGAACACTGAAGCTTTCTTT. Translating it yields CASSLGLLNTEAFF.

This rearrangement joins TRBV20-1 to TRBJ2-7, with D perhaps given as TRBD1 or TRBD2 (5 bases each). Germline CDR1 is DFQATT and CDR2 is SNEGSKA (reference sequence). The CDR3 runs to 12 residues. Trimming removed 6 bases from V and 2 bases from J, with 11 bases in between. The CDR3 spells CSARRGPYEQYF. CDR3 sequence (DNA): TGCAGTGCCAGACGGGGACCCTACGAGCAGTACTTC.

The table lists this clonotype with many counts. The chain uses TRBV11-3 and TRBJ2-7; tentatively, D is TRBD1 (7 bases). Trimming removed 2 bases from V and 5 bases from J, with 10 bases in between. There are 13 residues in the CDR3. Per germline, CDR1 SGHNT and CDR2 YENEEA. The CDR3 reads CASSLRRGHEQYF. CDR3 nucleotides: TGTGCCAGCAGCTTAAGGAGGGGGCACGAGCAGTACTTC.

This clonotype was observed a handful of times. The J gene is TRBJ2-1, the V gene TRBV5-6; 11 bases agree with TRBD2. With V trimmed by 4 bases and J by 0 bases, 6 bases remained unmatched. The CDR3 consists of 17 residues. In germline, CDR1 is SGHDT, CDR2 YYEEEE. CDR3 region: CASSRGLAGSSYNEQFF. CDR3 DNA sequence: TGTGCCAGCAGCCGAGGACTAGCGGGCAGCTCCTACAATGAGCAGTTCTTC.

In this sample, this clonotype turned up many times. This chain joins TRBV7-2 and TRBJ1-6; 9 bases align to TRBD1. The germline V gene has CDR1 SGHTA and CDR2 FQGNSA. V gave up 5 bases and J gave up 8 bases; unmatched junction bases: 4. This CDR3 region has 14 residues. The CDR3 is CASSKRQGDSPLHF. The CDR3, as DNA: TGTGCCAGCAGCAAAAGACAGGGGGATTCACCCCTCCACTTT.

This clonotype was found many times. The rearrangement joins TRBV25-1 to TRBJ1-6; a weak D match, TRBD1 (5 bases). The CDR3 runs to 13 residues. Trimming left V 5 bases short and J 10 bases short, with 12 bases between. Germline lookup yields CDR1 MGHDK and CDR2 SYGVNS. The chain's CDR3 is CASSLDSRSPLHF. Written as DNA, the CDR3 is TGTGCCAGCAGTTTAGACAGTCGGTCACCCCTCCACTTT.

This clonotype was observed at least ten times. The chain employs TRBV5-4 and TRBJ2-5; 8 bases match TRBD1. Per the germline V gene, CDR1 is SGHNT and CDR2 is YYREEE (reference sequence). V lost 4 bases and J lost 4; bases outside the gene matches: 18. CDR3 length: 18 residues. The CDR3 region is CASSEEPYGQGEIETQYF. CDR3 nucleotide sequence: TGTGCCAGCAGCGAGGAACCCTACGGACAGGGAGAAATAGAGACCCAGTACTTC.

In this sample, this clonotype turned up a few times. This sequence joins TRBV7-8 and TRBJ2-5, with D possibly matching TRBD1 (6 bases). Per germline, CDR1 SGHVS and CDR2 FQNEAQ. The CDR3 contains 14 residues. The V and J ends lost 5 bases and 4 bases respectively, with 14 bases between them. CDR3 region: CASSAVGRGETQYF. The CDR3 DNA is TGTGCCAGCAGCGCTGTGGGCAGGGGAGAGACCCAGTACTTC.

This clonotype occurred many times. V is TRBV7-2 and J is TRBJ1-3; no firm D call. This CDR3 region has 15 residues. V gave up 10 bases and J gave up 0 bases, with 16 bases separating them. Germline V lookup: CDR1 SGHTA, CDR2 FQGNSA. CDR3 protein: CATSWRPSSGNTIYF. CDR3 nucleotide sequence: TGTGCCACCTCTTGGCGTCCGAGCTCTGGAAACACCATATATTTT.

The chain links TRBV7-2 to TRBJ1-5; D possibly corresponds to TRBD1 (5 bases). With 4 bases removed from V and 6 bases from J, the gap between germline ends came to 10 bases. The germline CDR1 and CDR2 sequences are SGHTA and FQGNSA. This CDR3 comprises 13 residues. DNA for the CDR3: TGTGCCAGCAGCTACCGTGGGGGTCAGCCCCAGCATTTT. Translation gives CASSYRGGQPQHF.

CDR3 coding DNA: TGCAGCGTCCCCGTGACAGGTCGGACTAGCGGGGGGACCGGGGAGCTGTTTTTT. Residues: CSVPVTGRTSGGTGELFF. This chain joins TRBV29-1 and TRBJ2-2, with 14 positions matching TRBD2. Germline trimming cut 6 bases from V and 5 bases from J; bases unmatched to any gene: 14. From germline, CDR1 is SQVTM and CDR2 ANQGSEA. This CDR3 is 18 amino acids long.

Ten or more counts support this clonotype. The genes are TRBV20-1 and TRBJ2-1, with 8 bases that match TRBD2. The ends lost 2 bases at V and 10 bases at J; junction bases unmatched: 10. Germline values: CDR1 DFQATT, CDR2 SNEGSKA (reference sequence). This CDR3 has 14 residues. The CDR3 sequence: CSARSGTRVFEQFF. CDR3 DNA: TGCAGTGCTAGATCGGGGACTAGGGTTTTCGAGCAGTTCTTC.

This clonotype has ten or more counts. V is TRBV12-3 or TRBV12-4 and J is TRBJ2-3; 16 positions agree with TRBD2. The CDR3 consists of 16 residues. The junction had 10 bases not matched to a gene; V was cut back by 7 bases and J by 9 bases. In DNA, the CDR3 is TGTGCCAGCAAAAACCCGGGACTAGCGGGGGGGCTCACGCAGTATTTT. Protein sequence: CASKNPGLAGGLTQYF.

Ten or more counts support this clonotype. This chain links TRBV19 with TRBJ2-1; D is possibly TRBD2 (6 bases). The germline V gene encodes CDR1 LNHDA and CDR2 SQIVND (reference sequence). The CDR3 sequence is 13 residues long. The V gene lost 10 bases and the J gene lost 7 bases, with 17 bases spanning the gap. CDR3 residues: CATRGTASNEQFF. The CDR3 nucleotides are TGTGCCACCCGGGGGACGGCCAGTAATGAGCAGTTCTTC. Full variable domain (outside the CDR3, taken from reference TRBV19 and TRBJ2-1): DGGITQSPKYLFRKEGQNVTLSCEQNLNHDAMYWYRQDPGQGLRLIYYSQIVNDFQKGDIAEGYSVSREKKESFPLTVTSAQKNPTAFYLCATRGTASNEQFFGPGTRLTVL.